This is a list of T cell receptor beta chains from one sample in a study of OX40 agonist ivuxolimab in advanced cancers. Repertoires were generated with immunoSEQ multiplex PCR, while TCRdb's copy carries only in-frame clones and drops some. This sample carries about 69,000 clones, around four fifths of them seen once, and the ten largest clones take about 2.1%. This material consisted of CD4+ or CD8+ T cells sorted from blood, taken in a trial of the OX40 agonist ivuxolimab. These receptors were collected from an adult with an advanced solid tumor such as melanoma, head and neck, liver or kidney cancer. The CDR3 runs from the conserved cysteine through the conserved F or W. A D gene is named only where the DNA matches it firmly. Not every row has a clone size; where given, it reads once, few, many or a size class.

V	D	J	size	CDR3	DNA
TRBV9	-	TRBJ2-3	-	CASSVLSMGSTDTQYF	TGTGCCAGCAGCGTATTATCCATGGGTAGCACAGATACGCAGTATTTT
TRBV5-6	TRBD2	TRBJ2-5	-	CASSQNGLADRGTQYF	TGTGCCAGCAGCCAGAACGGACTAGCGGACCGGGGGACCCAGTACTTC
TRBV5-4	-	TRBJ1-2	-	CASSRGGGAGNYGYTF	TGTGCCAGCAGCCGTGGAGGGGGTGCGGGCAACTATGGCTACACCTTC
TRBV11-3	TRBD1	TRBJ2-1	-	CASSLGQGAYNEQFF	TGTGCCAGCAGCCTCGGACAGGGGGCTTACAATGAGCAGTTCTTC
TRBV10-2	-	TRBJ2-7	-	CASKGSSYEQYF	TGCGCCAGCAAAGGGAGCTCCTACGAGCAGTACTTC
TRBV5-8	-	TRBJ1-5	few	CASSLEGFKPQHF	TGTGCCAGCAGCTTGGAGGGTTTTAAGCCCCAGCATTTT
TRBV14	-	TRBJ1-2	-	CASSQLPGRWSYGYTF	TGTGCCAGCAGCCAACTTCCGGGCCGGTGGAGTTATGGCTACACCTTC
TRBV9	TRBD2	TRBJ2-1	once	CASSADLAGGHYNEQFF	TGTGCCAGCAGCGCGGATCTAGCGGGGGGGCATTACAATGAGCAGTTCTTC
TRBV4-2	-	TRBJ2-5	once	CASSRTRDSQETQYF	TGTGCCAGCAGCCGGACTAGGGACAGTCAAGAGACCCAGTACTTC
TRBV29-1	-	TRBJ2-7	-	CSGGWRNEQYF	TGCAGCGGTGGCTGGAGGAACGAGCAGTACTTC
TRBV6-5	-	TRBJ2-1	-	CASTPWGSNNEQFF	TGTGCCAGCACTCCGTGGGGCTCCAACAATGAGCAGTTCTTC
TRBV28	-	TRBJ1-3	-	CASSPSERHLYF	TGTGCCAGCAGCCCAAGCGAGAGACACCTATATTTT
TRBV27	-	TRBJ2-5	few	CASSWRAKETQYF	TGTGCCAGCAGTTGGAGGGCAAAAGAGACCCAGTACTTC
TRBV6-1	TRBD2	TRBJ2-5	-	CASSLQREQQETQYF	TGTGCCAGCAGTTTACAGCGGGAACAACAAGAGACCCAGTACTTC
TRBV6-1	-	TRBJ2-2	-	CASRQITNTGELFF	TGTGCCAGCAGACAGATAACGAACACCGGGGAGCTGTTTTTT
TRBV9	-	TRBJ1-3	-	CASSSRGGSGNTIYF	TGTGCCAGCAGCTCCCGAGGGGGATCTGGAAACACCATATATTTT
TRBV18	TRBD1	TRBJ2-5	few	CASSPGTGYEETQYF	TGTGCCAGCTCACCCGGGACAGGGTACGAGGAGACCCAGTACTTC
TRBV11-2	-	TRBJ1-1	-	CASSVQGYTEAFF	TGTGCCAGCAGCGTACAGGGATACACTGAAGCTTTCTTT
TRBV10-3	-	TRBJ2-7	-	CAIRRGSGEQYF	TGTGCCATCAGACGGGGATCTGGGGAGCAGTACTTC
TRBV9	TRBD2	TRBJ2-3	-	CASNRGGLTDTQYF	TGTGCCAGCAATCGGGGGGGCCTCACAGATACGCAGTATTTT
TRBV2	-	TRBJ2-7	-	CASRGDGYSYEQYF	TGTGCCAGCAGGGGGGACGGGTACTCCTACGAGCAGTACTTC
TRBV25-1	-	TRBJ2-7	-	CASIGKGQVQYF	TGTGCCAGCATCGGGAAGGGGCAGGTGCAGTACTTC
TRBV2	TRBD2	TRBJ2-7	-	CASSEYRGTSGRHEQYF	TGTGCCAGCAGTGAATACCGGGGGACTAGCGGGAGGCACGAGCAGTACTTC
TRBV5-4	TRBD1	TRBJ1-3	-	CASSRGQGVAGNTIYF	TGTGCCAGCAGCCGCGGACAGGGTGTAGCTGGAAACACCATATATTTT
TRBV13	TRBD1	TRBJ2-5	-	CASRSTGLRAYQETQYF	TGTGCCAGCAGATCGACAGGGCTCCGGGCGTACCAAGAGACCCAGTACTTC
TRBV28	TRBD1	TRBJ1-1	-	CASSLLLPGQGSAFF	TGTGCCAGCAGTTTACTTCTCCCGGGACAGGGTTCGGCTTTCTTT
TRBV28	TRBD1	TRBJ2-1	-	CASSSGGPSYNEQFF	TGTGCCAGCAGTTCAGGGGGCCCCTCCTACAATGAGCAGTTCTTC
TRBV7-3	-	TRBJ1-1	-	CASSPTGARTEAFF	TGTGCCAGCAGCCCCACGGGGGCGCGGACTGAAGCTTTCTTT